The clone carrying this T cell receptor beta chain was seen only once. Its antigen is undetermined. The junction differs from germline at one of its ends, possibly a read error. TCRdb ran MiXCR on the reads and lists one entry per CDR3 protein. The data contain nearly 450,000 distinct CDR3 sequences, under 40% of them singletons. This sample stems from a study of T cell repertoires in cytomegalovirus infection. This CDR3 has 17 amino acids. CDR1 SNHLY and CDR2 FYNNEI come from the germline V gene. Study results and limitations: Of the TCR beta families, the public ones yielded a cumulative frequency that identified carriers of CMV plus the relevant HLA.

Sequencing input: PBMCs. The sequence derives from a human donor in good health (CMV status not recorded). Some clones in this sample may be carry-over from other donors' samples. The chain has TRBV2 and TRBJ1-4; D is uncertain. The DNA of the CDR3 is TGTGCCAGCAGTGAAGCGCTGTTCAGGCTTAGTAATGAAAAACCGTTTTTT. Encoded protein: CASSEALFRLSNEKPFF.